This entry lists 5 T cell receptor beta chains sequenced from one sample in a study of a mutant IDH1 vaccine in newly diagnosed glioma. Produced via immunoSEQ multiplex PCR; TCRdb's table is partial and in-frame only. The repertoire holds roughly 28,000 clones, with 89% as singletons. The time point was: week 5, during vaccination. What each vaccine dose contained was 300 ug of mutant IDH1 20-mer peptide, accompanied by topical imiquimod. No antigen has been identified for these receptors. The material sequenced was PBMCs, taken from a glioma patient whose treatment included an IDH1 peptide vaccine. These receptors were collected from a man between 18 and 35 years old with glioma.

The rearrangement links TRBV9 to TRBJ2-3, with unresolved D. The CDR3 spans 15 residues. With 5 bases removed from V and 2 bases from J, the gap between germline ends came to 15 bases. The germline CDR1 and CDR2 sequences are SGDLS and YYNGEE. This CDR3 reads CASSPVGFDTDTQYF. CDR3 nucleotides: TGTGCCAGCAGTCCGGTGGGGTTTGACACAGATACGCAGTATTTT.

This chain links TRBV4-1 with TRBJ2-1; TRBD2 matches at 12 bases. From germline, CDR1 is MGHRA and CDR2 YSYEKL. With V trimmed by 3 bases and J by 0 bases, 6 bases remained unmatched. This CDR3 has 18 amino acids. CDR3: CASSHQTSGGSSYNEQFF. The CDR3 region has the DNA TGCGCCAGCAGCCACCAGACTAGCGGGGGTAGCTCCTACAATGAGCAGTTCTTC.

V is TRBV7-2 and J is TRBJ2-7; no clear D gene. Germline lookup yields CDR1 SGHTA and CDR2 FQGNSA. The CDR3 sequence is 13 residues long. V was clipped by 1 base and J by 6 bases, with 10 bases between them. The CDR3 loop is CASSLEFLAEQYF. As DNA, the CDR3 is TGTGCCAGCAGCTTAGAATTCCTCGCCGAGCAGTACTTC.

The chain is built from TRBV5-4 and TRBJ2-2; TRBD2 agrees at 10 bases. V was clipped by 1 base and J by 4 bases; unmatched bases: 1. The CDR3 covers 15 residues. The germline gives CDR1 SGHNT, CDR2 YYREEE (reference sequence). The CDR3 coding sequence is TGTGCCAGCAGCTTGCCTAGCGGGAGCACCGGGGAGCTGTTTTTT. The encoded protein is CASSLPSGSTGELFF.

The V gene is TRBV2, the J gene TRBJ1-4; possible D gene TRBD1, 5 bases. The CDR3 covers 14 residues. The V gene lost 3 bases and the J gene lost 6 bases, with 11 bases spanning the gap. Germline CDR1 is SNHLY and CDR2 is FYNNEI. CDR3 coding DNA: TGTGCCAGCAGTGACTCGGGGGGGGATGAAAAACTGTTTTTT. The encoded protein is CASSDSGGDEKLFF.